The rows below give T cell receptor beta chains drawn from one sample of a study of T cells in Graves' hyperthyroidism and ophthalmopathy. In TCRdb, the multiplex PCR reads were re-called with MiXCR into one record per CDR3 protein. The repertoire has about 160,000 distinct CDR3 sequences, 9.4% of them found once; the top ten carry roughly a fifth. What was sequenced was blood. These receptors were obtained from a woman aged 18 to 35 with Graves' hyperthyroidism that later progressed to Graves' ophthalmopathy. Each CDR3 is given with its conserved first and last residue. Each record gives: D gene, V gene, J gene, clone size, CDR3 DNA, CDR3 protein. A D gene is named only where the DNA matches it firmly. Some rows mark clone size as missing; the rest say once, few, many or name a class of expanded clone.

TRBD2	TRBV30	TRBJ2-5	many	TGTGCCTGGTCGACTAGCGGGGGGCCAAGAAGGACCCAGTACTTC	CAWSTSGGPRRTQYF
TRBD2	TRBV20-1	TRBJ2-3	many	TGCAGTGCTATCCAGGGACTAGCGGGGACGGACGGTACGCAGTATTTT	CSAIQGLAGTDGTQYF
TRBD1	TRBV3-1	TRBJ1-6	many	TGTGCCAGCAGCCACCCAGGGGGTAATTCACCCCTCCACTTT	CASSHPGGNSPLHF
TRBD1	TRBV7-8	TRBJ2-5	few	TGTGCCAGCAGCGCCTACGGGACAGGGTACGAGACCCAGTACTTC	CASSAYGTGYETQYF
NA	TRBV19	TRBJ1-6	NA	TGTGCCAGTAGCATGGGGGACTTAAATTCACCCCTCCACTTT	CASSMGDLNSPLHF
NA	TRBV7-9	TRBJ2-2	many	TGTGCCAGCAGCTTAGGAGGGTATCTGGAGCTGTTTTTT	CASSLGGYLELFF
NA	TRBV6-1	TRBJ1-4	few	TGTGCCAGCAGTGTCGGGGGTGGGGTACTGTTTTTT	CASSVGGGVLFF
NA	TRBV27	TRBJ1-1	many	TGTGCCAGCAGTTTATCGTGGGGTAACACTGAAGCTTTCTTT	CASSLSWGNTEAFF
TRBD1	TRBV6-1	TRBJ1-4	many	TGTGCCAGCAGTTGGGACAGGGTTCATGAAAAACTGTTTTTT	CASSWDRVHEKLFF
NA	TRBV2	TRBJ1-1	many	TGTGCCAGCAGTGCTTCGGAGGGCGTTAACACTGAAGCTTTCTTT	CASSASEGVNTEAFF
NA	TRBV5-1	TRBJ2-7	many	TGCGCCAGCAGCTTGGCTCAGGGCTACGAGCAGTACTTC	CASSLAQGYEQYF
NA	TRBV12-3/TRBV12-4	TRBJ1-5	many	TGTGCCACAACGGGGACAAGCAATCAGCCCCAGCATTTT	CATTGTSNQPQHF
NA	TRBV12-3/TRBV12-4	TRBJ1-1	many	TGTGCCAGCGGGCAGGTGTGGACTGAAGCTTTCTTT	CASGQVWTEAFF
NA	TRBV4-2	TRBJ1-4	few	TGTGCCAGCAGCCAAGATCTGGACAGTGAAAAACTGTTTTTT	CASSQDLDSEKLFF
NA	TRBV2	TRBJ1-3	many	TGTGCCAGCAGTGAAAAGAGCTTGGGAAACACCATATATTTT	CASSEKSLGNTIYF
NA	TRBV5-1	TRBJ2-7	many	TGCGCCAGCGCTGAAGGGTTCTCCTACGAGCAGTACTTC	CASAEGFSYEQYF
TRBD1	TRBV5-1	TRBJ1-2	few	TGCGCCAGCCCCGACAGGGTTAGAGATGGCTACACCTTC	CASPDRVRDGYTF
NA	TRBV5-1	TRBJ1-2	NA	TGCGCCAGCAGCTTGGGGGCCGGAGGAGCTAACTATGGCTACACCTTC	CASSLGAGGANYGYTF
NA	TRBV29-1	TRBJ1-2	many	TGCAGCGTTGAAGATGGTTCCTATGGCTACACCTTC	CSVEDGSYGYTF
TRBD1	TRBV6-4	TRBJ1-1	many	TGTGCCAGCAGTAGGGACAGGGACACTGAAGCTTTCTTT	CASSRDRDTEAFF
TRBD2	TRBV30	TRBJ2-5	NA	TGTGCCTGGAGGGGAGGGGCAGTGCAAGAGACCCAGTACTTC	CAWRGGAVQETQYF
NA	TRBV4-2	TRBJ2-2	NA	TGTGCCAGCAGCCAAGCGAGTAGCCGGGACACCGGGGAGCTGTTTTTT	CASSQASSRDTGELFF
TRBD1	TRBV7-8	TRBJ1-1	NA	TGTGCCAGCAGCTTATTTTTTTTACTGAGGGACAGGGGTCGGGACACTGAAGCTTTCTTT	CASSLFFLLRDRGRDTEAFF
NA	TRBV28	TRBJ1-1	many	TGTGCCAGCAGTTTATTAGGGTACACTGAAGCTTTCTTT	CASSLLGYTEAFF
TRBD2	TRBV12-3/TRBV12-4	TRBJ2-1	many	TGTGCCAGCACCCCAACAGCGGGAGGGGGTGAGCAGTTCTTC	CASTPTAGGGEQFF
NA	TRBV6-2/TRBV6-3	TRBJ2-1	many	TGTGCCAGCAGCGATAATGAGCAGTTCTTC	CASSDNEQFF
TRBD1	TRBV3-1	TRBJ1-1	many	TGTGCCAGCAGGTACGGACAGGGAGGGACTGAAGCTTTCTTT	CASRYGQGGTEAFF
TRBD1	TRBV6-1	TRBJ1-1	many	TGTGCCAGCACTAAAACGACCGGGACAGGGGGAGTAACTGAAGCTTTCTTT	CASTKTTGTGGVTEAFF
NA	TRBV9	TRBJ1-6	few	TGTGCCAGCAGTGCAGGGGTAGGAAATTCACCCCTCCACTTT	CASSAGVGNSPLHF
TRBD1	TRBV30	TRBJ2-3	many	TGTGCCTGGGGTCTTGGGGGGACAGGGGGTGCAGATACGCAGTATTTT	CAWGLGGTGGADTQYF
NA	TRBV20-1	TRBJ2-1	many	TGCAGTGCTAGAGGAGGGAGAGGGAATGAGCAGTTCTTC	CSARGGRGNEQFF
NA	TRBV24-1	TRBJ2-1	few	TGTGCCACCAGTGATTTCCTAGCTGGTGAGCAGTTCTTC	CATSDFLAGEQFF
TRBD1	TRBV12-3/TRBV12-4	TRBJ1-2	NA	TGTGCCAGCAGTCTGTACCGGACAGGGCGAGGTGGGGAAGGCTACACCTTC	CASSLYRTGRGGEGYTF
NA	TRBV2	TRBJ2-1	many	TGTGCCAGGGCTACCTCGGGACTTACCTACAATGAGCAGTTCTTC	CARATSGLTYNEQFF
TRBD2	TRBV5-8	TRBJ2-2	many	TGTGCCAGCAGCGTTAGCGGGAGGAGAACCGGGGAGCTGTTTTTT	CASSVSGRRTGELFF
NA	TRBV27	TRBJ1-4	many	TGTGCCACCAAGAACCACGCGATACCAACTAATGAAAAACTGTTTTTT	CATKNHAIPTNEKLFF
NA	TRBV12-3/TRBV12-4	TRBJ1-1	many	TGTGCCAGCAGATCAGGGAACGCTGAAGCTTTCTTT	CASRSGNAEAFF
NA	TRBV14	TRBJ2-5	NA	TGTGCCAGCAGCCAACCAGGGTCCACTATGTCCCAGTACTTC	CASSQPGSTMSQYF
NA	TRBV3-1	TRBJ1-2	NA	TGTGCCGGCAGCCAACTGGGCCAAAAAAAACTCTATGGCTACACCTTC	CAGSQLGQKKLYGYTF
TRBD2	TRBV6-6	TRBJ2-3	NA	TGTGCCAGCAGTTATTCGCTAGCGGGGGGCGCAGACACTAGCACAGATACGCAGTATTTT	CASSYSLAGGADTSTDTQYF
TRBD2	TRBV28	TRBJ2-5	few	TGTGCCAGCAGGCGACTAGCGGGGGGCCCGCGGGAGACCCAGTACTTC	CASRRLAGGPRETQYF
TRBD2	TRBV20-1	TRBJ2-1	few	TGCAGTGCTAGGATAGCGGGATCTAGGGAGCAGTTCTTC	CSARIAGSREQFF